The 22 T cell receptor beta chains below come from one sample, sequenced in a study of breast tumors, draining lymph nodes, adjacent tissues. Each CDR3 protein gets one entry after TCRdb re-called the multiplex PCR reads with MiXCR. This repertoire shows over 250,000 distinct CDR3 sequences, around 30% found once; its top ten account for about 1.2%. The lymph nodes were axillary draining lymph nodes from breast cancer patients. The sequenced sample was axillary lymph node tissue. Source of these receptors: a female donor with breast cancer. Some clones in this sample may be carry-over from other donors' samples.

Points on this clonotype: A much larger clone differs by one base, so this may be a read error. The rearrangement joins TRBV5-1 to TRBJ2-5; 7 bases map to TRBD1. Germline lookup yields CDR1 SGHRS and CDR2 YFSETQ. The CDR3 is made up of 15 amino acids. With 3 bases clipped from V and 4 bases from J, the junction kept 9 bases outside the gene matches. CDR3 nucleotide sequence: TGCGCCAGCAGCTACCCTTCCGACAGGGTAGAGACCCAGTACTTC. Its protein product is CASSYPSDRVETQYF.

The chain employs TRBV5-4 and TRBJ2-1, with TRBD2 identical over 11 bases. J lost 0 bases, V lost 3 bases, and 5 bases had no gene match. Germline V gene lookup returns CDR1 SGHNT and CDR2 YYREEE (reference sequence). CDR3 length: 17 amino acids. The CDR3 protein is CASSSGLAAPSYNEQFF. As DNA, the CDR3 is TGTGCCAGCAGCTCGGGACTAGCGGCCCCCTCCTACAATGAGCAGTTCTTC.

Ten or more counts support this clonotype. The J gene is TRBJ2-2, the V gene TRBV6-5, with no clear D. The length of the CDR3 is 13 residues. Germline V gives CDR1 MNHEY, CDR2 SVGAGI. Trimming shortened V by 2 bases and J by 9 bases, and 10 bases separated the two germline ends. The CDR3 sequence: CASSYHSPRELFF. The CDR3 nucleotides read TGTGCCAGCAGTTACCACTCTCCCCGGGAGCTGTTTTTT.

The chain has TRBV20-1 and TRBJ2-5, with D perhaps matching TRBD2 (7 bases). Germline values: CDR1 DFQATT, CDR2 SNEGSKA (reference sequence). The V gene lost 3 bases and the J gene lost 5 bases, with 16 bases spanning the gap. The CDR3 totals 14 residues. Here the CDR3 DNA reads TGCAGTGCTAGGAACAGGGAGGGTGGTGAGACCCAGTACTTC. Translation: CSARNREGGETQYF.

This clonotype was counted many times. V and J are TRBV10-2 and TRBJ2-7, with D perhaps TRBD2 (5 bases). Germline V CDR1 and CDR2: WSHSY, SAAADI. The V and J ends lost 8 bases and 4 bases respectively, with 18 bases between them. The CDR3 totals 14 residues. The CDR3 sequence: CASAESGSLYEQYF. CDR3 DNA sequence: TGCGCCAGCGCCGAGAGTGGGAGCCTTTACGAGCAGTACTTC.

The chain employs TRBV19 and TRBJ2-2; no clear D. The CDR3 consists of 16 residues. Germline CDR1 LNHDA, CDR2 SQIVND (reference sequence). The V end was cut by 6 bases, the J end by 0 bases, with 14 bases between. CDR3 amino acids: CASRLPFGANTGELFF. The CDR3 coding sequence is TGTGCCAGTAGATTGCCATTCGGTGCGAACACCGGGGAGCTGTTTTTT. The full variable domain, in which reference TRBV19 and TRBJ2-2 provide the parts outside the CDR3, is DGGITQSPKYLFRKEGQNVTLSCEQNLNHDAMYWYRQDPGQGLRLIYYSQIVNDFQKGDIAEGYSVSREKKESFPLTVTSAQKNPTAFYLCASRLPFGANTGELFFGEGSRLTVL.

The sample holds many counts of this clonotype. The genes are TRBV12-3 or TRBV12-4 and TRBJ1-5, with D maybe TRBD1 (5 bases). The CDR3 loop spans 15 amino acids. Trimming removed 2 bases at V and 11 bases at J, with 19 bases between. CDR3 nucleotides: TGTGCCAGCAGTTTATCCCCGGGACGGGAATCAGCCCAGCATTTT. It translates to CASSLSPGRESAQHF.

Many counts were recorded for this clonotype. V is TRBV10-3 and J is TRBJ2-2, with unresolved D. CDR1 and CDR2 from the germline V gene are ENHRY and SYGVKD. V was clipped by 3 bases and J by 2 bases, with 7 bases between them. The CDR3 totals 14 residues. The DNA for the CDR3 is TGTGCCATCAGTGAAGGGCACAACACCGGGGAGCTGTTTTTT. This translates into CAISEGHNTGELFF.

This clonotype was detected ten times or more. A much larger clone lies a single base off, so this may be a read error. The chain uses TRBV7-8 and TRBJ2-3; tentative D call: TRBD2 (5 bases). CDR3 length equals 17 residues. Germline V gene lookup returns CDR1 SGHVS and CDR2 FQNEAQ. This CDR3 reads CASSLTSSGPSTDPQYF. CDR3 bases: TGTGCCAGCAGCTTAACTTCCAGCGGCCCTAGCACAGATCCGCAGTATTTT.

This clonotype was observed at least ten times. J is TRBJ2-2 and V is TRBV9; 11 bases agree with TRBD2. V lost 4 bases to trimming and J lost 7 bases; unmatched junction nucleotides: 18. This CDR3 has 19 amino acids. Per the germline V gene, CDR1 is SGDLS and CDR2 is YYNGEE. CDR3 in amino acids: CASSPVSHSGRDPVGELFF. The CDR3, as DNA: TGTGCCAGCAGCCCCGTATCCCATAGCGGGAGGGACCCCGTCGGGGAGCTGTTTTTT. Full variable domain (remainder filled in from reference TRBV9 and TRBJ2-2): DSGVTQTPKHLITATGQRVTLRCSPRSGDLSVYWYQQSLDQGLQFLIQYYNGEERAKGNILERFSAQQFPDLHSELNLSSLELGDSALYFCASSPVSHSGRDPVGELFFGEGSRLTVL.

There are many counts of this clonotype. V gene TRBV7-9 combines with J gene TRBJ2-3, with D perhaps TRBD1 or TRBD2 (5 bases each). Germline V lookup: CDR1 SEHNR, CDR2 FQNEAQ (reference sequence). CDR3 length: 19 residues. V was trimmed by 8 bases and J by 1 base, leaving 28 bases between them. CDR3 coding DNA: TGTGCCAGCTACCCCCGGGGCGCTACTCGCGAAAGCCGCACAGATACGCAGTATTTT. It codes for CASYPRGATRESRTDTQYF.

This clonotype was counted many times. The chain combines TRBV20-1 with TRBJ2-7, with 11 positions matching TRBD2. The CDR3 is made up of 12 amino acids. V lost 6 bases and J lost 3; bases outside the gene matches: 1. The V gene's germline CDR1 is DFQATT and CDR2 SNEGSKA (reference sequence). The CDR3 region is CSALAGVYEQYF. The CDR3 region has the DNA TGCAGTGCACTAGCGGGAGTCTACGAGCAGTACTTC.

The table lists this clonotype with many counts. This rearrangement joins TRBV7-9 to TRBJ2-7; 7 positions agree with TRBD1. Germline V CDR1 and CDR2: SEHNR, FQNEAQ (reference sequence). The CDR3 length is 16 residues. V lost 5 bases and J lost 6; bases outside the gene matches: 16. CDR3 protein: CASSLPSTGLGSEQYF. For the CDR3, the DNA is TGTGCCAGCAGCCTACCCTCGACAGGGCTAGGATCCGAGCAGTACTTC. Full variable domain (remainder filled in from reference TRBV7-9 and TRBJ2-7): DTGVSQNPRHKITKRGQNVTFRCDPISEHNRLYWYRQTLGQGPEFLTYFQNEAQLEKSRLLSDRFSAERPKGSFSTLEIQRTEQGDSAMYLCASSLPSTGLGSEQYFGPGTRLTVT.

Note on this clonotype: This may be a read error, as it is one base from a much larger clone. This sequence joins TRBV11-3 and TRBJ2-7; 9 bases are a match to TRBD1. Trimming at V came to 5 bases and at J to 9 bases, leaving 8 bases not matched to a gene. The CDR3 spans 13 residues. Germline V gene data show CDR1 as SGHNT and CDR2 as YENEEA. CDR3 DNA: TGTGCCAGCAGCGAAACAGGGGGCGCCATGCAGTACTTC. It specifies CASSETGGAMQYF.

This clonotype was seen ten or more times. The J gene is TRBJ1-1, the V gene TRBV29-1; D remains unclear. Germline V gene data show CDR1 as SQVTM and CDR2 as ANQGSEA. V was shortened by 3 bases and J by 1 base, with 9 bases between the two germline ends. This CDR3 region has 13 residues. The CDR3 DNA is TGCAGCGTTGAGCTGGGCGGGAACACTGAAGCTTTCTTT. Residues: CSVELGGNTEAFF.

V gene TRBV5-1 combines with J gene TRBJ1-1; D is perhaps TRBD1 (5 bases). CDR1 is SGHRS, CDR2 YFSETQ, per germline. V lost 3 bases to trimming and J lost 2 bases, with 17 bases between them. The CDR3 totals 16 residues. CDR3: CASSSDIGFSNTEAFF. The DNA of the CDR3 is TGCGCCAGCAGCTCGGACATAGGCTTTTCTAACACTGAAGCTTTCTTT.

Only a few counts were recorded for this clonotype. This may be a read error, as it is one base from a much larger clone. Since the CDR3 does not end with the conserved phenylalanine or tryptophan, this likely comes from a read error. The chain couples TRBV9 to TRBJ2-3; TRBD2 aligns across 11 bases. The CDR3 has 13 residues. Trimming cost V 4 bases and J 9 bases; bases outside gene matches: 4. Germline CDR1 reads SGDLS; CDR2 reads YYNGEE. Here the CDR3 DNA reads TGTGCCAGCAGCATCACTAGCGGGAGAACGCAGTATTCT. It translates to CASSITSGRTQYS.

This clonotype was recorded at least ten times. The chain couples TRBV9 to TRBJ2-7; perhaps TRBD2 as D (5 bases). Trimming took off 3 bases at V and 1 base at J, with 8 bases between the two ends. The CDR3 length is 13 residues. Looked up from germline, CDR1 is SGDLS and CDR2 is YYNGEE. The CDR3 nucleotides are TGTGCCAGCAGCGCGGGGAATTCCTACGAGCAGTACTTC. Amino acid sequence: CASSAGNSYEQYF.

This clonotype came up many times. This sequence joins TRBV20-1 and TRBJ2-1, with D possibly matching TRBD2 (5 bases). Germline CDR1 and CDR2: DFQATT and SNEGSKA (reference sequence). The V end lost 1 base, the J end lost 14 bases, and 21 bases lay between the germline ends. The CDR3 length is 14 residues. CDR3 protein: CSARAPIELGSEFF. The CDR3 DNA follows: TGCAGTGCTAGAGCCCCCATCGAACTAGGTTCGGAGTTCTTC.

This clonotype appeared many times. The chain is built from TRBV19 and TRBJ2-1, with D maybe TRBD2 (6 bases). Germline loops: CDR1 LNHDA, CDR2 SQIVND (reference sequence). The CDR3 is 14 amino acids. V lost 8 bases and J lost 0, with 11 bases in between. Written as DNA, the CDR3 is TGTGCCAGTCAAGCGGACTACTCCTACAATGAGCAGTTCTTC. Translation: CASQADYSYNEQFF.

This clonotype has a count of ten or more. CDR3: CAISVFPGETQYF. The DNA for the CDR3 is TGTGCCATCTCCGTTTTTCCGGGCGAGACCCAGTACTTC. The genes are TRBV3-1 and TRBJ2-5, with no clear D. The CDR3 is 13 amino acids. Germline CDR1 reads LGHDT; CDR2 reads YNNKEL (reference sequence). Trimming pared 10 bases from V and 5 bases from J, leaving 17 bases between.

There are many counts of this clonotype. The rearrangement uses TRBV11-2 and TRBJ2-3; TRBD2 matches 13 bases. V dropped 4 bases and J dropped 0; count of bases not matched to a gene: 10. This CDR3 region has 19 residues. Germline V gene data show CDR1 as SGHAT and CDR2 as FQNNGV. The CDR3 reads CASSSKWTSGRASTDTQYF. The CDR3 nucleotides are TGTGCCAGCAGCTCAAAATGGACTAGCGGGAGAGCTAGCACAGATACGCAGTATTTT.